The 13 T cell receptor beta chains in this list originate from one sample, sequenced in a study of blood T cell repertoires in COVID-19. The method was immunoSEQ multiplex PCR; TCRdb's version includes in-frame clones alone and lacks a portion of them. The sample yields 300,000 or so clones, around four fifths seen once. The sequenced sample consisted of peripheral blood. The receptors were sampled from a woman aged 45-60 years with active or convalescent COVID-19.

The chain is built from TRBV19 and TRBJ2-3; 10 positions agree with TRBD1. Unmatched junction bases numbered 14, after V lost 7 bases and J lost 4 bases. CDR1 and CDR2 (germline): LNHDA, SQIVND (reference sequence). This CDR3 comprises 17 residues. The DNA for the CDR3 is TGTGCCAGTACTAAATATCCGGGACAGGGGTTGTCAGATACGCAGTATTTT. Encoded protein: CASTKYPGQGLSDTQYF.

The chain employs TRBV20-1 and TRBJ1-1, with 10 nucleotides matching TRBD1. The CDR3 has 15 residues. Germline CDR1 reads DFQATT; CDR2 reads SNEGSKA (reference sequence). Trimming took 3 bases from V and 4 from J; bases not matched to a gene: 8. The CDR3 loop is CSASPGQGYFTEAFF. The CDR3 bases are TGCAGTGCTAGTCCGGGACAGGGGTATTTCACTGAAGCTTTCTTT.

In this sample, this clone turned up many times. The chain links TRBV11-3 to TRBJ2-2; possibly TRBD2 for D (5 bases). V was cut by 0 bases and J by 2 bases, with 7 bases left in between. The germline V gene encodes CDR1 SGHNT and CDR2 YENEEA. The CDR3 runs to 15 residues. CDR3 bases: TGTGCCAGCAGCTTAGATCGGGGTAACACCGGGGAGCTGTTTTTT. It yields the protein CASSLDRGNTGELFF.

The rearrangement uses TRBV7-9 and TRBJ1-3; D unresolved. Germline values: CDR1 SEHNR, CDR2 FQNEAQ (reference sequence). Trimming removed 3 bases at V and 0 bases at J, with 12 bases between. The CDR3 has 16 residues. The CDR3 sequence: CASSFPRTSSGNTIYF. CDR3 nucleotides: TGTGCCAGCAGCTTCCCCAGGACTTCCTCTGGAAACACCATATATTTT.

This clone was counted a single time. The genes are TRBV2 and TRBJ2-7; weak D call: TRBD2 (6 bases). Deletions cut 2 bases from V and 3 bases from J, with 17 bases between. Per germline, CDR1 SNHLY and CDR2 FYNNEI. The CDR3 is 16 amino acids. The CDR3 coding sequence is TGTGCCAGCAGTGAATTGCGTCTAGCGCATATCTACGAGCAGTACTTC. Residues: CASSELRLAHIYEQYF.

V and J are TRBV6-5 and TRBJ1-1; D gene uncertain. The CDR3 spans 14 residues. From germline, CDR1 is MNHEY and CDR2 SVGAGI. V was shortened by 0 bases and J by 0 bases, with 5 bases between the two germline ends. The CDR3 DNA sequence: TGTGCCAGCAGTTACTCGAGATTGAACACTGAAGCTTTCTTT. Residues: CASSYSRLNTEAFF.

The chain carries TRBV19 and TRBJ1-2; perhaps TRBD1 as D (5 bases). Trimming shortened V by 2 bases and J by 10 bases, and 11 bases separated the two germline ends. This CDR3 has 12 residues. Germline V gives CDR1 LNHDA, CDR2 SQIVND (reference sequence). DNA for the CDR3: TGTGCCAGTAGTATATCCGACAGTTACTACACCTTC. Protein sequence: CASSISDSYYTF. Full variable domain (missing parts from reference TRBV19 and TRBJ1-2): DGGITQSPKYLFRKEGQNVTLSCEQNLNHDAMYWYRQDPGQGLRLIYYSQIVNDFQKGDIAEGYSVSREKKESFPLTVTSAQKNPTAFYLCASSISDSYYTFGSGTRLTVV.

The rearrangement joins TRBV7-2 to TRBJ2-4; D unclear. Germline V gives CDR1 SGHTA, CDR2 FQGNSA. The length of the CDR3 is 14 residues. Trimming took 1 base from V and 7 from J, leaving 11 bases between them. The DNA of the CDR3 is TGTGCCAGCAGCTTAGAGTTTCGGTCGAACATTCAGTACTTC. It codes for CASSLEFRSNIQYF.

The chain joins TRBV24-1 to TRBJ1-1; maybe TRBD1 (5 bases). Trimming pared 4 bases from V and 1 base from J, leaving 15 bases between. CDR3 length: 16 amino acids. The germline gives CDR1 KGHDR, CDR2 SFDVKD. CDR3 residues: CATSDLPGTQNTEAFF. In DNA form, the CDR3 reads TGTGCCACCAGTGACCTCCCGGGGACTCAGAACACTGAAGCTTTCTTT.

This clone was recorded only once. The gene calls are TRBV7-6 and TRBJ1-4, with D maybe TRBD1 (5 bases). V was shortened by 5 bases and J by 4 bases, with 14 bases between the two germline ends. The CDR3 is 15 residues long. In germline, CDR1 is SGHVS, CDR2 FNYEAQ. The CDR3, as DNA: TGTGCCAGCAGCATGAGACAGCAGCATAATGAAAAACTGTTTTTT. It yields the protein CASSMRQQHNEKLFF.

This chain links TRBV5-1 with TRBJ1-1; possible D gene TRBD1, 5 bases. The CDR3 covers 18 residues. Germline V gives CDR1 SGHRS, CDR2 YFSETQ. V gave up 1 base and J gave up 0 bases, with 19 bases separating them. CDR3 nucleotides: TGCGCCAGCAGCTTGTTACCCCGACAGACTGCGTTGAACACTGAAGCTTTCTTT. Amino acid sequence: CASSLLPRQTALNTEAFF.

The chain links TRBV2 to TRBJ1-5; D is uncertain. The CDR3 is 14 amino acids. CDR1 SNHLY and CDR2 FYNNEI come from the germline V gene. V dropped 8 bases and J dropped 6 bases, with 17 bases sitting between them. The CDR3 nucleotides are TGTGCCAGCTCCTTTGGCGGAAACGGTCAGCCCCAGCATTTT. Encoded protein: CASSFGGNGQPQHF.

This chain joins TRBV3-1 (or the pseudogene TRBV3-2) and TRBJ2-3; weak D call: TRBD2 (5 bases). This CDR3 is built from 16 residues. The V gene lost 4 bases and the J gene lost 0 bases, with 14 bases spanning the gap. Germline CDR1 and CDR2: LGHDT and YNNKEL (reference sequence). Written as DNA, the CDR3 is TGTGCCAGCAGCCTAACTAGAACCTCTAGCACAGATACGCAGTATTTT. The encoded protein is CASSLTRTSSTDTQYF.